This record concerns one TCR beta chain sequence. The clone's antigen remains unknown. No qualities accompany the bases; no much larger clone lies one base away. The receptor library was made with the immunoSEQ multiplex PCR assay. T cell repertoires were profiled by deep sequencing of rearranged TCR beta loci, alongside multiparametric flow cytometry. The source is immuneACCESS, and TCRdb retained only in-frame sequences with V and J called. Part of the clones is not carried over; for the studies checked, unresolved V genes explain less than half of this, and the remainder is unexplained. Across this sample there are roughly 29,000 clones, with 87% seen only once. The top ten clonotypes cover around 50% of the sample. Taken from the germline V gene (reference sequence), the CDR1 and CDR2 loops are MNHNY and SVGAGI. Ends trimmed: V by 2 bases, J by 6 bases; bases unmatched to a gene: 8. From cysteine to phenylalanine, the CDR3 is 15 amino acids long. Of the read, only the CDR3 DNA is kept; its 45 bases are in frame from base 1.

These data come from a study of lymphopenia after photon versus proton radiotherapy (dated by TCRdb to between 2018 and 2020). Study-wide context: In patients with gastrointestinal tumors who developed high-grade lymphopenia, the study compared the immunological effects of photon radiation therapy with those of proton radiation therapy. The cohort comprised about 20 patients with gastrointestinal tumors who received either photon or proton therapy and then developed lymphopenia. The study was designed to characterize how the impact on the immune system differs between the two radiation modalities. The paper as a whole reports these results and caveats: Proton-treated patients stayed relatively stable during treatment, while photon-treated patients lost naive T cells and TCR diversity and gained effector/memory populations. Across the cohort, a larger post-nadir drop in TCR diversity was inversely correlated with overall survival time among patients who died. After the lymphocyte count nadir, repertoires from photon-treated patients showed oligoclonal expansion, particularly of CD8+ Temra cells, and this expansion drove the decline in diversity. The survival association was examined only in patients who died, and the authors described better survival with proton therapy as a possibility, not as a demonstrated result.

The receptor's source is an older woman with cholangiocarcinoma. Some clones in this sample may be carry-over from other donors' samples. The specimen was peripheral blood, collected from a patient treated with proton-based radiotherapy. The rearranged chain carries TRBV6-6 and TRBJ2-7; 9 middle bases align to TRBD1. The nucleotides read TGTGCCAGCAGTTACACCCCGGGACAGGGTAGCGAGCAGTACTTC. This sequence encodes CASSYTPGQGSEQYF.